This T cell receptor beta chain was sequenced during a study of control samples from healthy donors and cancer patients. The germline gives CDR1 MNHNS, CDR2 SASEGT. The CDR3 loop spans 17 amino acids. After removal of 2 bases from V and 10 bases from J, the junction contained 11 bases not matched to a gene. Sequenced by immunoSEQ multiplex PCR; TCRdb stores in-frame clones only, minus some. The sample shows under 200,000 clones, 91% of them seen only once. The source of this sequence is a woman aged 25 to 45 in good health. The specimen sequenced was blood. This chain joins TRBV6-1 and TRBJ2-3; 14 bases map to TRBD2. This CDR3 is CASSELGRTSGGFPQYF. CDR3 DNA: TGTGCCAGCAGTGAACTAGGGAGGACTAGCGGGGGGTTCCCGCAGTATTTT.